Presented here are 32 T cell receptor beta chains from one specimen sequenced in a study of graft-versus-host responses after intestinal transplantation. These receptors have no identified antigens. The data were produced by immunoSEQ multiplex PCR, yet TCRdb's version contains in-frame clones alone and is incomplete. The table shows approximately 85,000 clones, with 91% occurring only once. The starting material was unstimulated CD8+ T cells sorted from spleen or lymph node cells, obtained before transplant. The receptors were gathered from a human donor who was the organ donor for an intestinal transplant.

V is TRBV18 and J is TRBJ2-7; D unclear. The germline V gene has CDR1 KGHSH and CDR2 LQKENI. This CDR3 is 14 amino acids long. The V and J ends lost 0 bases and 2 bases respectively, with 8 bases between them. CDR3 DNA sequence: TGTGCCAGCTCACCACCGGCTTTAACCTACGAGCAGTACTTC. Translating it yields CASSPPALTYEQYF.

The chain is built from TRBV9 and TRBJ2-3; TRBD2 aligns across 14 bases. The CDR3 totals 16 residues. The V and J ends lost 0 bases and 3 bases, in that order; junction bases with no gene match: 0. Germline CDR1 SGDLS, CDR2 YYNGEE. CDR3 loop: CASSVGLAGGTDTQYF. Here the CDR3 DNA reads TGTGCCAGCAGCGTAGGACTAGCGGGGGGGACAGATACGCAGTATTTT.

On this clone: One junction end disagrees with the germline gene, perhaps due to a read error. CDR3 coding DNA: TGTGCTAGCAGCCGTGGGACCGGGGAGCTGTTTTTT. This encodes CASSRGTGELFF. The rearrangement joins TRBV7-7 to TRBJ2-2; no clear D gene. In germline, CDR1 is SSHAT, CDR2 FNYEAQ (reference sequence). The CDR3 runs to 12 residues.

The rearrangement links TRBV5-4 to TRBJ1-6; maybe TRBD1 (6 bases). V was clipped by 3 bases and J by 3 bases, with 10 bases between them. Germline V lookup: CDR1 SGHNT, CDR2 YYREEE (reference sequence). The CDR3 has 15 amino acids. The CDR3 region is CASSYTGNYNSPLHF. For the CDR3, the DNA is TGTGCCAGCAGCTATACAGGGAACTATAATTCACCCCTCCACTTT.

The CDR3 region has the DNA TGTGCCAGCAGTGTGCTATACGAGCAGTACTTC. Protein sequence: CASSVLYEQYF. The J gene is TRBJ2-5, the V gene TRBV25-1; D is ambiguous. Near its end, the DNA agrees better with TRBJ2-7, so the J call may be wrong. Germline lookup yields CDR1 MGHDK and CDR2 SYGVNS. CDR3 length equals 11 residues.

This clone was found once. This chain links TRBV6-1 with TRBJ2-1; D is possibly TRBD2 (5 bases). The CDR3 totals 16 residues. V was shortened by 2 bases and J by 2 bases, with 13 bases between the two germline ends. Germline V gene data show CDR1 as MNHNS and CDR2 as SASEGT. CDR3 DNA: TGTGCCAGCAGTGAAAACGGGGATCACCCCTACAATGAGCAGTTCTTC. This codes for CASSENGDHPYNEQFF.

This clone has only a few counts. The chain is built from TRBV9 and TRBJ1-2; D is undetermined. The CDR3 extends over 15 amino acids. Germline CDR1 reads SGDLS; CDR2 reads YYNGEE. Trimming pared 4 bases from V and 0 bases from J, leaving 13 bases between. In DNA, the CDR3 is TGTGCCAGCAGCCCTAGTGGGTTAACTAACTATGGCTACACCTTC. It specifies CASSPSGLTNYGYTF. Full variable domain (rest looked up from reference TRBV9 and TRBJ1-2): DSGVTQTPKHLITATGQRVTLRCSPRSGDLSVYWYQQSLDQGLQFLIQYYNGEERAKGNILERFSAQQFPDLHSELNLSSLELGDSALYFCASSPSGLTNYGYTFGSGTRLTVV.

V usage is TRBV19 and J usage is TRBJ1-2; 7 nucleotides match TRBD1. The ends lost 3 bases at V and 3 bases at J; junction bases unmatched: 7. CDR1 LNHDA and CDR2 SQIVND come from the germline V gene (reference sequence). The CDR3 is 15 residues long. In nucleotides, the CDR3 is TGTGCCAGTAGTATCTACACAGGGGATCACTATGGCTACACCTTC. Amino acids: CASSIYTGDHYGYTF.

The chain carries TRBV21-1 and TRBJ1-1. TRBV21-1 is a pseudogene segment. This CDR3 is built from 14 residues. CDR3 nucleotides: TGTGCCAGCAGCAAAGCGAGGGTGAACACTGAAGCTTTCTTT. Translated, it gives CASSKARVNTEAFF.

CDR3 sequence: CASSSRSYEQYF. The DNA for the CDR3 is TGTGCCAGCAGCTCCCGCTCCTACGAGCAGTACTTC. The chain has TRBV9 and TRBJ2-7; D call uncertain. Germline assignment: CDR1 SGDLS and CDR2 YYNGEE. The V end was cut by 4 bases, the J end by 0 bases, with 5 bases between. This CDR3 is built from 12 residues.

The V call is TRBV11-1, the J call TRBJ2-7; 8 nucleotides line up with TRBD1. V dropped 4 bases and J dropped 5; count of bases not matched to a gene: 4. The germline V gene encodes CDR1 SGHAT and CDR2 FQDESV (reference sequence). The CDR3 consists of 13 residues. CDR3 bases: TGTGCCAGCAGCTATGGACAGGGCCACGAGCAGTACTTC. Translation: CASSYGQGHEQYF.

The chain links TRBV7-3 to TRBJ2-2; TRBD1 is a possible D gene (6 bases). Germline CDR1 is SGHTA and CDR2 is FQGTGA. The V gene lost 5 bases and the J gene lost 6 bases, with 13 bases spanning the gap. The CDR3 contains 14 residues. The CDR3 sequence: CASSPNRVPGELFF. The CDR3 DNA sequence: TGTGCCAGCAGCCCAAACAGGGTCCCCGGGGAGCTGTTTTTT. Complete variable domain (other parts from reference TRBV7-3 and TRBJ2-2): GAGVSQTPSNKVTEKGKYVELRCDPISGHTALYWYRQSLGQGPEFLIYFQGTGAADDSGLPNDRFFAVRPEGSVSTLKIQRTERGDSAVYLCASSPNRVPGELFFGEGSRLTVL.

The gene calls are TRBV15 and TRBJ2-1, with D perhaps being TRBD1 or TRBD2 (5 bases each). The V end was cut by 5 bases, the J end by 5 bases, with 13 bases between. The germline V gene has CDR1 LNHNV and CDR2 YYDKDF (reference sequence). The CDR3 has 14 amino acids. DNA for the CDR3: TGTGCCACCAGCGCACGGGACCGAAACAATGAGCAGTTCTTC. As protein: CATSARDRNNEQFF.

V and J are TRBV9 and TRBJ2-4, with 8 bases matching TRBD1. Germline V gene sequence: CDR1 SGDLS, CDR2 YYNGEE. The V gene end was trimmed by 3 bases and the J gene end by 6 bases; junction bases not matched to a gene: 2. This CDR3 comprises 13 residues. The CDR3 spells CASSAGTGNIQYF. The CDR3 DNA is TGTGCCAGCAGCGCCGGGACAGGAAACATTCAGTACTTC.

V gene TRBV21-1 combines with J gene TRBJ2-1; the table's D call, TRBD1, was not checked against the DNA. TRBV21-1 has pseudogene status. CDR3 length: 15 amino acids. The CDR3 DNA sequence: TGTGCCAGCAGCAAAGCGCAGGGGGGTTACAATGAGCAGTTCTTC. This codes for CASSKAQGGYNEQFF.

The rearrangement uses TRBV29-1 and TRBJ2-1; TRBD2 aligns across 11 bases. The V and J ends lost 7 bases and 3 bases, in that order; junction bases with no gene match: 5. This CDR3 has 14 amino acids. From germline, CDR1 is SQVTM and CDR2 ANQGSEA. The CDR3 coding sequence is TGCAGCGCTCCCACTAGCGGGAGCTACAATGAGCAGTTCTTC. It translates to CSAPTSGSYNEQFF.

The chain carries TRBV7-9 and TRBJ2-3; TRBD2 aligns across 15 bases. V lost 2 bases, J lost 4 bases, and 7 bases stayed unmatched. There are 18 residues in the CDR3. Germline V gene data show CDR1 as SEHNR and CDR2 as FQNEAQ (reference sequence). The CDR3: CASSLFLGLAGGPDTQYF. DNA for the CDR3: TGTGCCAGCAGCTTATTCCTTGGACTAGCGGGGGGGCCAGATACGCAGTATTTT. Full variable domain (remainder filled in from reference TRBV7-9 and TRBJ2-3): DTGVSQNPRHKITKRGQNVTFRCDPISEHNRLYWYRQTLGQGPEFLTYFQNEAQLEKSRLLSDRFSAERPKGSFSTLEIQRTEQGDSAMYLCASSLFLGLAGGPDTQYFGPGTRLTVL.

The sample holds one count of this clone. This sequence joins TRBV4-1 and TRBJ2-7; D gene uncertain. CDR3 length equals 14 residues. CDR1 and CDR2 from the germline V gene are MGHRA and YSYEKL. V was trimmed by 0 bases and J by 1 base, leaving 7 bases between them. CDR3 region: CASSQDVRSYEQYF. The CDR3 nucleotides read TGCGCCAGCAGCCAAGATGTCCGGTCCTACGAGCAGTACTTC.

CDR3 in DNA: TGTGCCAGCAGTTACGGGACAGGCATAACCTACGAGCAGTACTTC. Translated, it gives CASSYGTGITYEQYF. The rearrangement links TRBV6-6 to TRBJ2-7, with 8 bases matching TRBD1. Losses at the gene ends were 2 bases for V and 2 bases for J; bases not matched to a gene: 5. The CDR3 length is 15 residues. The V gene's germline CDR1 is MNHNY and CDR2 SVGAGI (reference sequence).

V usage is TRBV6-9 and J usage is TRBJ2-3; possible D gene TRBD1, 6 bases. Trimming left V 3 bases short and J 7 bases short, with 14 bases between. The germline CDR1 and CDR2 sequences are MNHGY and SVAAGI. The CDR3 consists of 14 residues. CDR3 coding DNA: TGTGCCAGCAGTTACGGCCAGGGGAAGTATACGCAGTATTTT. As protein: CASSYGQGKYTQYF.

This clone appeared a single time. The rearrangement links TRBV4-1 to TRBJ2-6, with D perhaps matching TRBD2 (5 bases). V lost 0 bases and J lost 0, with 9 bases in between. Germline V gives CDR1 MGHRA, CDR2 YSYEKL. This CDR3 has 17 amino acids. The CDR3 region has the DNA TGCGCCAGCAGCCAAGATCAGGAGGACTCTGGGGCCAACGTCCTGACTTTC. Protein product: CASSQDQEDSGANVLTF.

The rearrangement uses TRBV6-1 and TRBJ2-7; D might be TRBD2 (5 bases). From germline, CDR1 is MNHNS and CDR2 SASEGT. The germline V and J ends were trimmed by 4 bases and 0 bases, with 10 bases remaining between them. The CDR3 extends over 14 amino acids. CDR3 nucleotides: TGTGCCAGCAGTGGGGAGTTTTTCTCCTACGAGCAGTACTTC. Its translation is CASSGEFFSYEQYF.

This chain links TRBV11-2 with TRBJ1-5; no firm D call. Germline V gene data show CDR1 as SGHAT and CDR2 as FQNNGV. The CDR3 extends over 13 amino acids. Trimming removed 1 base at V and 4 bases at J, with 5 bases between. In nucleotides, the CDR3 is TGTGCCAGCAGCTTAGGGGAAAATCAGCCCCAGCATTTT. This codes for CASSLGENQPQHF.

The chain employs TRBV5-4 and TRBJ2-5; D is unclear. CDR3 length: 14 residues. Trimming took 1 base from V and 0 from J, leaving 7 bases between them. Germline CDR1 SGHNT, CDR2 YYREEE (reference sequence). The CDR3 sequence: CASSLWDNQETQYF. The CDR3 DNA sequence: TGTGCCAGCAGCTTGTGGGATAACCAAGAGACCCAGTACTTC.

The chain carries TRBV30 and TRBJ2-7; 9 nucleotides agree with TRBD2. Per germline, CDR1 GTSNPN and CDR2 SVGIG (reference sequence). The CDR3 extends over 12 amino acids. Trimming took 2 bases from V and 4 from J; bases not matched to a gene: 0. CDR3: CAWSLAGYEQYF. DNA of the CDR3: TGTGCCTGGAGTCTAGCGGGATACGAGCAGTACTTC.

The genes are TRBV29-1 and TRBJ2-2; D gene ambiguous. The V end lost 6 bases, the J end lost 4 bases, and 9 bases lay between the germline ends. Germline lookup yields CDR1 SQVTM and CDR2 ANQGSEA. CDR3 length equals 12 residues. In nucleotides, the CDR3 is TGCAGCGTGGGCGGCTTCACCGGGGAGCTGTTTTTT. It codes for CSVGGFTGELFF.

The chain recombines TRBV7-7 with TRBJ1-2; no reliable D call. The CDR3 runs to 12 residues. Germline loops: CDR1 SSHAT, CDR2 FNYEAQ (reference sequence). Trimming removed 11 bases at V and 8 bases at J, with 18 bases between. CDR3 in DNA: TGTGCCGTCAACGGCGGGAAAGGCGGCTACACCTTC. Translating gives CAVNGGKGGYTF.

The V gene is TRBV19, the J gene TRBJ2-1, with TRBD2 matching over 9 bases. The V gene end was trimmed by 6 bases and the J gene end by 7 bases; junction bases not matched to a gene: 4. This CDR3 spans 13 amino acids. CDR1 LNHDA and CDR2 SQIVND come from the germline V gene (reference sequence). DNA of the CDR3: TGTGCCAGTAGCCTAGCGGGGACGAATGAGCAGTTCTTC. This codes for CASSLAGTNEQFF.

V gene TRBV9 combines with J gene TRBJ2-7, with TRBD1 as a possible D gene (6 bases). Germline V gene data show CDR1 as SGDLS and CDR2 as YYNGEE. V was pared by 3 bases and J by 3 bases, with 10 bases between. CDR3 length: 13 residues. The CDR3, as DNA: TGTGCCAGCAGCGGAACAGGGAGCTACGAGCAGTACTTC. Protein product: CASSGTGSYEQYF.

The gene calls are TRBV5-6 and TRBJ2-7; perhaps TRBD2 as D (5 bases). The CDR3 extends over 16 amino acids. Germline V CDR1 and CDR2: SGHDT, YYEEEE. Between the trimmed V and J ends, which lost 0 bases and 2 bases, there was a span of 15 bases. The CDR3 reads CASSLGERSGTYEQYF. The CDR3 region has the DNA TGTGCCAGCAGCTTGGGGGAGCGGTCCGGAACCTACGAGCAGTACTTC. The entire variable domain, with the rest obtained from reference TRBV5-6 and TRBJ2-7, is as follows: DAGVTQSPTHLIKTRGQQVTLRCSPKSGHDTVSWYQQALGQGPQFIFQYYEEEERQRGNFPDRFSGHQFPNYSSELNVNALLLGDSALYLCASSLGERSGTYEQYFGPGTRLTVT.

The rearrangement links TRBV5-1 to TRBJ2-7, with TRBD1 matching over 8 bases. The trim removed 4 bases at V and 1 base at J, leaving 13 bases unmatched. In germline, CDR1 is SGHRS, CDR2 YFSETQ. The CDR3 loop spans 17 amino acids. DNA for the CDR3: TGCGCCAGCAGCGTAACCCCCCAGGGGGCTGCGTCCTACGAGCAGTACTTC. This encodes CASSVTPQGAASYEQYF.

V gene TRBV7-9 combines with J gene TRBJ2-5; no clear D gene. CDR1 is SEHNR, CDR2 FQNEAQ, per germline (reference sequence). The CDR3 covers 14 residues. V lost 1 base, J lost 0 bases, and 6 bases lay in between. The CDR3 nucleotides read TGTGCCAGCAGCTTAGTCGGTGACCAAGAGACCCAGTACTTC. Its translation is CASSLVGDQETQYF.